The source of this TCR beta chain is a study of shared clonotypes between healthy human individuals. Trimming took off 0 bases at V and 2 bases at J, with 12 bases between the two ends. CDR3 length: 16 residues. Germline CDR1 SEHNR, CDR2 FQNEAQ (reference sequence). Produced via immunoSEQ multiplex PCR; TCRdb's table is partial and in-frame only. The repertoire includes approximately 1.4 million clones, under 99% of them detected once, and roughly 0.4% sits in the top ten. The TCR originated in a young man in good health. This chain joins TRBV7-9 and TRBJ2-3, with D uncertain. The sequencing sample was made of naive CD4+ T cells sorted from blood. The subset: CD45RA+ positively selected. CDR3: CASSLAVGSSTDTQYF. In DNA form, the CDR3 reads TGTGCCAGCAGCTTAGCCGTGGGCAGTTCCACAGATACGCAGTATTTT.